The 7 T cell receptor beta chains in this list originate from one sample, sequenced in a study of vaccination and CD4 T cells after COVID-19. This sample's treatment: approximately nine-day PBMC culture with coronavirus spike peptide pools or control peptides (ViraFEST assay). The Oncomine TCR Beta short-read assay sequenced DNA from cultured CD4+ T cells. TCRdb reanalysed the PCR reads using MiXCR and keeps one entry per CDR3 protein. The sample holds 11,000 or so distinct CDR3 sequences, around 50% seen once. The antigens for these receptors are not known. The specimen was CD4+ T cells from blood, cultured in vitro. The receptors stem from a human donor who had recovered from COVID-19.

V gene TRBV6-5 combines with J gene TRBJ2-1; 7 bases line up with TRBD2. The CDR3 contains 15 residues. The germline gives CDR1 MNHEY, CDR2 SVGAGI. J lost 4 bases, V lost 2 bases, and 5 bases had no gene match. CDR3 bases: TGTGCCAGCAGTTACGACCCCGGGAGGTACAATGAGCAGTTCTTC. As protein: CASSYDPGRYNEQFF.

This clonotype occurred a few times. This chain connects TRBV7-6 to TRBJ2-7, with TRBD1 as a possible D gene (6 bases). This CDR3 is built from 14 residues. Trimming took 1 base from V and 6 from J, leaving 13 bases between them. Germline CDR1 reads SGHVS; CDR2 reads FNYEAQ. CDR3 region: CASSLVPLQGEQYF. In DNA form, the CDR3 reads TGTGCCAGCAGCTTAGTACCCCTACAGGGCGAGCAGTACTTC.

The gene calls are TRBV20-1 and TRBJ2-5; D gene unclear. The CDR3 has 10 amino acids. Germline loops: CDR1 DFQATT, CDR2 SNEGSKA (reference sequence). V was trimmed by 6 bases and J by 5 bases, leaving 7 bases between them. The CDR3 DNA sequence: TGCAGTGCCCAGAAGGAGACCCAGTACTTC. It translates to CSAQKETQYF.

The chain couples TRBV21-1 to TRBJ2-2; TRBD2 reflects the table's D call only, with no check against the DNA. TRBV21-1 is deemed a pseudogene. The CDR3 covers 13 residues. Here the CDR3 DNA reads TGTGCCAGCAGCCCTCATCGGCTAGAGGAGCTGTTTTTT. Translated: CASSPHRLEELFF.

This clonotype was counted a few times. The chain uses TRBV7-9 and TRBJ1-6, with 9 bases matching TRBD1. The CDR3 sequence is 19 residues long. Germline CDR1 SEHNR, CDR2 FQNEAQ (reference sequence). The V segment lost 5 bases and the J segment 5 bases; nucleotides outside the gene matches: 16. The CDR3 protein is CASSAGTGSGMFHNSPLHF. In DNA, the CDR3 is TGTGCCAGCAGCGCAGGGACAGGGTCGGGCATGTTCCATAATTCACCCCTCCACTTT. Combining the CDR3 with reference TRBV7-9 and TRBJ1-6 gives the whole variable domain DTGVSQNPRHKITKRGQNVTFRCDPISEHNRLYWYRQTLGQGPEFLTYFQNEAQLEKSRLLSDRFSAERPKGSFSTLEIQRTEQGDSAMYLCASSAGTGSGMFHNSPLHFGNGTRLTVT.

The rearrangement uses TRBV7-2 and TRBJ2-1, with 7 bases lining up with TRBD2. The J segment lost 8 bases and the V segment lost 5 bases, leaving 9 bases of the junction unmatched. The germline V gene encodes CDR1 SGHTA and CDR2 FQGNSA. The CDR3 length is 14 residues. CDR3 protein: CASSPGLGFDEQFF. CDR3 DNA: TGTGCCAGCAGCCCTGGACTAGGTTTCGATGAGCAGTTCTTC. Looking up the rest from reference TRBV7-2 and TRBJ2-1 gives the full variable domain: GAGVSQSPSNKVTEKGKDVELRCDPISGHTALYWYRQSLGQGLEFLIYFQGNSAPDKSGLPSDRFSAERTGGSVSTLTIQRTQQEDSAVYLCASSPGLGFDEQFFGPGTRLTVL.

This clonotype is judged medium-sized. CDR3 in amino acids: CASSPYIGGGDTGELFF. In DNA, the CDR3 is TGTGCCAGCTCACCATACATCGGGGGGGGCGACACCGGGGAGCTGTTTTTT. V is TRBV18 and J is TRBJ2-2, with 8 bases aligning to TRBD2. Germline CDR1 is KGHSH and CDR2 is LQKENI. With 2 bases clipped from V and 3 bases from J, the junction kept 8 bases outside the gene matches. The CDR3 has 17 residues. Variable domain in full (rest from reference TRBV18 and TRBJ2-2): NAGVMQNPRHLVRRRGQEARLRCSPMKGHSHVYWYRQLPEEGLKFMVYLQKENIIDESGMPKERFSAEFPKEGPSILRIQQVVRGDSAAYFCASSPYIGGGDTGELFFGEGSRLTVL.